The entry that follows covers one T cell receptor (beta chain) sequence. This receptor's antigen is unknown. The record originates from a study of monozygotic twins with inflammatory bowel disease (dated 2019 in TCRdb). The study in broad terms: The full study comprised around 30 monozygotic twin pairs: nine German pairs (four IBD-concordant, five IBD-discordant) and 19 IBD-discordant Danish pairs. Each individual had, on average, about 151 000 unique TCRalpha sequences and 181 000 unique TCRbeta sequences available for analysis. Within discordant pairs, disease-associated traits were sought mainly by comparing IBD patients with their genetically identical healthy co-twins.

Results and caveats for the whole study, not just this receptor: No difference in repertoire similarity was observed between concordant and discordant twins, possibly owing to limited statistical power. The results gave no support for a single strong signal or clonotype linked to IBD. Because patients received different immunosuppressive treatments, the repertoires may have picked up extra background noise and variability between individuals. The analysis was unable to tell apart different T cell subtypes. Measured by the inverse Simpson index, TCRbeta repertoire diversity was lower in IBD patients than in their healthy co-twins. Compared with healthy twins, IBD patients had fewer clonotypes in common with other individuals, a difference most pronounced in patients showing signs of disease activity.

The library relied on 5' RACE. For each TCR library, 3,500 to 4,500 ng of total RNA was used. For each sample, cDNA was synthesized in eight separate reactions using SMARTScribe reverse transcriptase. Unique molecular identifiers containing a 6-nucleotide sample barcode were introduced through template switching during cDNA synthesis. TCRalpha and TCRbeta cDNA was amplified in two nested PCRs of about 17 and 10 cycles, and bead purification was carried out after each PCR. Before amplification, the cDNA was treated with uracil DNA-glycosylase and purified using the QIAquick PCR purification kit. The second PCR added Illumina TruSeq-compatible adapters along with sample-specific barcodes. Library quality and concentration were assessed using TapeStation and Qubit, and 4.5 to 6.5 ng of each library was pooled. Sequencing of pooled libraries was carried out on an Illumina HiSeq2500 single-index Rapid Run using 2 x 100 bp reads and custom sequencing primers. The study's processing was this. PCR and sequencing errors were corrected by UMI-based consensus assembly using MiGEC version 1.2.6. MiXCR version 2.1.1 handled V(D)J alignment, clonotype assembly and CDR3 extraction. Gene usage, clonotype sharing and MAIT/NKT TCR abundance were normalised by analysing the top 1000, 10 000 and 20 000 clonotypes per sample. Diversity was computed as the inverse Simpson index with the vegan R package after downsampling to 27 000 UMIs. Statistical testing used paired Mann-Whitney U tests on the discordant twin pairs and applied Benjamini-Hochberg correction for multiple testing. Once TCRdb had reprocessed the reads, it stored one entry per CDR3 protein sequence and supplied no DNA. The V and J calls follow TCRdb's processing rather than the paper's. The sample's own table lists approximately 160,000 distinct CDR3 sequences. The top ten clones comprise less than 8% of the sample.

CDR1 and CDR2 were assigned from the germline V gene as MNHEY and SVGEGT. Its CDR3 holds 13 amino acids, cysteine through phenylalanine. No DNA has been recorded. From each donor, a roughly 2.6 ml peripheral blood sample was collected into PAXgene tubes and stored at -80 degrees C. Without any T cell sorting, total RNA was extracted from whole blood using the PAXgene blood miRNA kit on an automated QIAcube. Deep TCRalpha and TCRbeta repertoire profiling with unique molecular barcoding was performed on peripheral blood of monozygotic twin pairs concordant or discordant for inflammatory bowel disease. For every twin pair, smoking habits were documented, and each individual was categorised as a current, former or never smoker.

The TCR sequence derives from a human donor with ulcerative colitis or Crohn's disease, or a healthy co-twin of an affected twin (not recorded which). This chain joins TRBV6-2 or TRBV6-3 to TRBJ1-5. The material sequenced was blood. The CDR3 corresponds to CASSYPGNQPQHF.